Listed below are T cell receptor beta chains from one sample, sequenced in a study of T-cell memory formation after mild COVID-19. TCRdb redid the calling of the 5' RACE reads with MiXCR, one entry per CDR3 protein. The repertoire holds approximately 490,000 distinct CDR3 sequences, just over 20% seen once, with around 12% in the top ten. The specimen was PBMCs or a T cell subset sorted from them (not recorded which). These receptors were obtained from an adult woman who had mild COVID-19 (a few samples of this study predate the infection). Cell type and time point are not known. CDR3s include the opening cysteine and the closing phenylalanine or tryptophan. D genes are given only for firm matches. Size values are once, few and many counts, or a class for expanded clones, and some rows have none.

>TRBJ2-5|TRBV2|few|TRBD2
CASSAGLAGGAETQYF
TGTGCCAGCAGTGCGGGACTAGCGGGAGGAGCAGAGACCCAGTACTTC
>TRBJ1-1|TRBV11-2|few|-
CASSLDPGEGTEAFF
TGTGCCAGCAGCTTAGATCCGGGTGAGGGCACTGAAGCTTTCTTT
>TRBJ2-7|TRBV20-1|few|TRBD2
CSASGREERFDEQYF
TGCAGTGCTAGTGGTCGGGAGGAGCGCTTCGACGAGCAGTACTTC
>TRBJ2-7|TRBV7-2|few|TRBD2
CASSLGEGPYEQYF
TGTGCCAGCAGCTTAGGGGAGGGACCCTACGAGCAGTACTTC
>TRBJ2-7|TRBV5-1|few|TRBD1
CASKQGDLVYEQYF
TGCGCCAGCAAACAGGGGGACCTCGTCTACGAGCAGTACTTC
>TRBJ2-3|TRBV20-1|-|TRBD2
CSATPSRGDTDTQYF
TGCAGTGCTACCCCCTCCCGGGGGGACACAGATACGCAGTATTTT
>TRBJ1-5|TRBV28|-|-
CASRKRGNQPQHF
TGTGCCAGCAGGAAAAGGGGCAATCAGCCCCAGCATTTT
>TRBJ2-3|TRBV29-1|-|-
CSVVISTDTQYF
TGCAGCGTTGTGATTAGCACAGATACGCAGTATTTT
>TRBJ2-7|TRBV12-3/TRBV12-4|-|-
CASSAWGGNSYEQYF
TGTGCCAGCAGTGCTTGGGGGGGCAATAGTTACGAGCAGTACTTC
>TRBJ1-2|TRBV19|-|-
CAPPGNYGYTF
TGTGCCCCCCCCGGCAACTATGGCTACACCTTC
>TRBJ2-2|TRBV7-9|few|-
CASSPPGPGELFF
TGTGCCAGCAGCCCCCCCGGCCCCGGGGAGCTGTTTTTT
>TRBJ2-5|TRBV5-1|-|TRBD2
CASSLGLAGAMGETQYF
TGCGCCAGCAGCTTGGGGCTGGCGGGAGCGATGGGGGAGACCCAGTACTTC
>TRBJ2-6|TRBV7-9|-|TRBD1
CASSSTGGLRGANVLTF
TGTGCCAGCAGCTCGACAGGGGGTCTCCGGGGGGCCAACGTCCTGACTTTC
>TRBJ1-5|TRBV20-1|few|TRBD1
CSASDRGSFNQPQHF
TGCAGTGCTAGTGACAGGGGCTCCTTCAATCAGCCCCAGCATTTT
>TRBJ1-1|TRBV20-1|-|TRBD1
CSARQGAEAFF
TGCAGTGCTAGACAGGGGGCTGAAGCTTTCTTT
>TRBJ2-7|TRBV20-1|few|-
CSALDGSSYEQYF
TGCAGTGCTTTAGACGGCTCCTCCTACGAGCAGTACTTC
>TRBJ2-3|TRBV12-3/TRBV12-4|-|TRBD2
CASSAPGLAGTDTQYF
TGTGCCAGCAGTGCGCCGGGACTAGCGGGCACAGATACGCAGTATTTT
>TRBJ2-3|TRBV4-1|-|TRBD2
CASSHRGGVSTDTQYF
TGCGCCAGCAGCCACCGCGGGGGGGTGAGCACAGATACGCAGTATTTT
>TRBJ1-2|TRBV4-1|few|-
CASSQDRTFRGYTF
TGCGCCAGCAGCCAAGACCGGACCTTTCGGGGCTACACCTTC
>TRBJ2-1|TRBV7-2|few|TRBD1
CASSSRSGTGGGEQFF
TGTGCCAGCAGCTCCCGATCCGGGACAGGGGGCGGTGAGCAGTTCTTC
>TRBJ2-6|TRBV29-1|few|-
CSVVGSSGANVLTF
TGCAGCGTTGTGGGGTCCTCTGGGGCCAACGTCCTGACTTTC
>TRBJ2-7|TRBV5-1|few|-
CASSLADLNEQYF
TGCGCCAGCAGCTTGGCGGACTTAAACGAGCAGTACTTC
>TRBJ1-5|TRBV20-1|-|-
CSATSGSQPQHF
TGCAGTGCTACTTCAGGGAGTCAGCCCCAGCATTTT
>TRBJ2-4|TRBV20-1|once|-
CSARDTGAKNIQYF
TGCAGTGCTAGAGATACAGGGGCCAAAAACATTCAGTACTTC
>TRBJ1-1|TRBV9|-|TRBD1
CASSIPRGRNTEAFF
TGTGCCAGCAGCATCCCCAGGGGGCGGAACACTGAAGCTTTCTTT